Below are 19 T cell receptor beta chains sequenced from a single sample in a study of blood T cells in healthy people across ages. The authors ran a second PCR of 7 to 11 cycles using a sample-barcoded 5' primer and a J-beta primer mix. TCRdb re-derived calls from the 5' RACE reads in MiXCR, one entry per CDR3 protein. This table holds roughly 700,000 distinct CDR3 sequences, 20% to 25% found once. These data also featured in a second study, about T cells of mothers and their children.

Sequenced input: blood. All receptors come from a boy aged 5-17 years in good health.

V and J are TRBV29-1 and TRBJ2-7; a weak D match, TRBD2 (6 bases). CDR3 size: 15 residues. V lost 6 bases and J 7 bases, leaving 25 bases between the germline ends. Looked up from germline, CDR1 is SQVTM and CDR2 is ANQGSEA. The CDR3 DNA reads TGCAGCGTCGGGCCGACCACTGACGGGAGAGGGGAGCAGTACTTC. It codes for CSVGPTTDGRGEQYF.

The table lists this clonotype with a few counts. The CDR3 DNA is TGTGCCAGCAGTTACGGAAACCAAGAGACCCAGTACTTC. Residues: CASSYGNQETQYF. The chain joins TRBV6-5 to TRBJ2-5; no clear D. Germline loops: CDR1 MNHEY, CDR2 SVGAGI. This CDR3 region has 13 residues. Trimming removed 2 bases from V and 0 bases from J, with 4 bases in between.

This clonotype was seen only a few times. The chain combines TRBV20-1 with TRBJ1-4, with 7 bases fitting TRBD1. Per germline, CDR1 DFQATT and CDR2 SNEGSKA (reference sequence). V trimming: 5 bases; J trimming: 6 bases; junction bases outside the gene matches: 12. The CDR3 contains 15 residues. The CDR3 coding sequence is TGCAGTGCTCTCCCGGTTTCGACAGGGCATGAAAAACTGTTTTTT. This sequence encodes CSALPVSTGHEKLFF.

This clonotype has a single count. The chain links TRBV6-5 to TRBJ2-3; 8 bases match TRBD1. V lost 6 bases to trimming and J lost 6 bases; unmatched junction nucleotides: 14. Germline values: CDR1 MNHEY, CDR2 SVGAGI. The length of the CDR3 is 16 residues. The CDR3 region has the DNA TGTGCCAGCAGCCCTTTCGGACAGGGACGGACGGATACGCAGTATTTT. Residues: CASSPFGQGRTDTQYF.

The chain employs TRBV11-1 and TRBJ2-3, with D unresolved. Trimming left V 3 bases short and J 2 bases short, with 12 bases between. The length of the CDR3 is 15 residues. Germline lookup yields CDR1 SGHAT and CDR2 FQDESV (reference sequence). The CDR3 is CASSFATPHTDTQYF. CDR3 coding DNA: TGTGCCAGCAGCTTTGCCACCCCCCACACAGATACGCAGTATTTT.

V usage is TRBV5-1 and J usage is TRBJ2-7, with 8 positions matching TRBD1. The trim removed 4 bases at V and 6 bases at J, leaving 12 bases unmatched. There are 15 residues in the CDR3. Germline values: CDR1 SGHRS, CDR2 YFSETQ. The CDR3 region is CASSIQGQVSSEQYF. CDR3 nucleotide sequence: TGCGCCAGCAGCATCCAGGGACAGGTCTCGAGCGAGCAGTACTTC.

The rearrangement links TRBV6-1 to TRBJ2-6; D is unresolved. The V gene's germline CDR1 is MNHNS and CDR2 SASEGT. The CDR3 length is 15 residues. The V gene lost 3 bases and the J gene lost 4 bases, with 10 bases spanning the gap. This chain's CDR3 is CASSDSPQGANVLTF. DNA of the CDR3: TGTGCCAGCAGTGACAGCCCTCAGGGGGCCAACGTCCTGACTTTC.

This rearrangement joins TRBV5-1 to TRBJ2-3; no definite D call. Germline lookup yields CDR1 SGHRS and CDR2 YFSETQ. The CDR3 consists of 16 residues. V dropped 0 bases and J dropped 2 bases, with 13 bases sitting between them. This chain's CDR3 is CASSLADSGITDTQYF. The CDR3 DNA is TGCGCCAGCAGCTTGGCCGACTCCGGTATCACAGATACGCAGTATTTT.

This clonotype was seen a handful of times. The chain uses TRBV7-2 and TRBJ2-7; 12 nucleotides match TRBD2. CDR1 is SGHTA and CDR2 is FQGNSA in the germline V gene. The ends lost 5 bases at V and 0 bases at J; junction bases unmatched: 5. The CDR3 totals 16 residues. The CDR3 coding sequence is TGTGCCAGCAGCGACGCTAGCGGGGGGGCCTCCTACGAGCAGTACTTC. This codes for CASSDASGGASYEQYF. The entire variable domain, with the rest obtained from reference TRBV7-2 and TRBJ2-7, is as follows: GAGVSQSPSNKVTEKGKDVELRCDPISGHTALYWYRQSLGQGLEFLIYFQGNSAPDKSGLPSDRFSAERTGGSVSTLTIQRTQQEDSAVYLCASSDASGGASYEQYFGPGTRLTVT.

The rearrangement uses TRBV13 and TRBJ2-4, with 9 bases lining up with TRBD1. V trimming: 5 bases; J trimming: 2 bases; junction bases outside the gene matches: 7. This CDR3 has 16 amino acids. The V gene's germline CDR1 is PRHDT and CDR2 FYEKMQ (reference sequence). CDR3 residues: CASSKGQGVTKNIQYF. CDR3 in DNA: TGTGCCAGCAGCAAGGGACAGGGTGTTACCAAAAACATTCAGTACTTC.

This clonotype was picked up many times. V and J are TRBV14 and TRBJ2-1; 9 bases are shared with TRBD2. In germline, CDR1 is SGHDN, CDR2 FVKESK. The CDR3 has 19 amino acids. Trimming cost V 1 base and J 0 bases; bases outside gene matches: 10. DNA for the CDR3: TGTGCCAGCAGCCAAGCCCTAGCGGGACGACAGAGCTCCTACAATGAGCAGTTCTTC. This codes for CASSQALAGRQSSYNEQFF.

This clonotype was counted only a few times. The chain combines TRBV29-1 with TRBJ2-2; TRBD1 is a possible D gene (5 bases). Germline CDR1 reads SQVTM; CDR2 reads ANQGSEA. V shed 1 base and J shed 6 bases, with 6 bases lying between them. CDR3 length equals 12 residues. CDR3 region: CSVEAGPGELFF. The DNA for the CDR3 is TGCAGCGTTGAAGCAGGGCCCGGGGAGCTGTTTTTT.

The chain is built from TRBV7-3 and TRBJ2-1; no clear D. The germline gives CDR1 SGHTA, CDR2 FQGTGA. V dropped 4 bases and J dropped 8 bases, with 12 bases sitting between them. The CDR3 spans 13 residues. CDR3 in amino acids: CASSYNTLDEQFF. The CDR3, as DNA: TGTGCCAGCAGCTATAACACCCTCGATGAGCAGTTCTTC. The full variable domain, in which reference TRBV7-3 and TRBJ2-1 provide the parts outside the CDR3, is GAGVSQTPSNKVTEKGKYVELRCDPISGHTALYWYRQSLGQGPEFLIYFQGTGAADDSGLPNDRFFAVRPEGSVSTLKIQRTERGDSAVYLCASSYNTLDEQFFGPGTRLTVL.

Only a few counts were recorded for this clonotype. V and J are TRBV29-1 and TRBJ2-7; TRBD2 agrees at 14 bases. Germline CDR1 SQVTM, CDR2 ANQGSEA. Unmatched junction bases numbered 9, after V lost 4 bases and J lost 1 base. This CDR3 spans 17 amino acids. The CDR3 loop is CSVGQTSGRAISYEQYF. CDR3 sequence (DNA): TGCAGCGTTGGCCAGACTAGCGGGAGGGCCATTTCCTACGAGCAGTACTTC.

This chain links TRBV12-3 or TRBV12-4 with TRBJ2-7; tentative D call: TRBD2 (6 bases). This CDR3 region has 15 residues. The ends were cut back, 2 bases at V and 4 bases at J, with 15 bases in the middle. The CDR3 bases are TGTGCCAGCAGTTTAATCGCGGGATTCGGGTACGAGCAGTACTTC. This sequence encodes CASSLIAGFGYEQYF.

The sample holds a few counts of this clonotype. The rearrangement links TRBV7-9 to TRBJ2-1; 10 nucleotides match TRBD2. This CDR3 spans 17 amino acids. The V segment lost 3 bases and the J segment 0 bases; nucleotides outside the gene matches: 5. Germline CDR1 is SEHNR and CDR2 is FQNEAQ (reference sequence). CDR3 DNA sequence: TGTGCCAGCAGCTTCCCTAGCGGGGGTTCCTCCTACAATGAGCAGTTCTTC. Protein product: CASSFPSGGSSYNEQFF.

This chain joins TRBV15 and TRBJ2-7; the match to TRBD2 covers 8 bases. Losses at the gene ends were 0 bases for V and 6 bases for J; bases not matched to a gene: 7. This CDR3 region has 15 residues. Germline CDR1 and CDR2: LNHNV and YYDKDF (reference sequence). The CDR3 is CATSRDRGGRSEQYF. In nucleotides, the CDR3 is TGTGCCACCAGCAGAGATCGCGGGGGGCGGTCCGAGCAGTACTTC.

The chain employs TRBV20-1 and TRBJ1-5; D gene ambiguous. Germline V gene lookup returns CDR1 DFQATT and CDR2 SNEGSKA (reference sequence). The CDR3 is 15 residues long. The V end lost 3 bases, the J end lost 1 base, and 13 bases lay between the germline ends. In nucleotides, the CDR3 is TGCAGTGCTAGGGGGAGCCCGAGGAGCAATCAGCCCCAGCATTTT. Translation: CSARGSPRSNQPQHF.

The rearrangement links TRBV27 to TRBJ2-2; no firm D call. This CDR3 region has 14 residues. Trimming stripped 5 bases from V and 5 bases from J, with 12 bases between. Germline V gene sequence: CDR1 MNHEY, CDR2 SMNVEV (reference sequence). The CDR3 region has the DNA TGTGCCAGCAGTCAATTCCCGGGTACCGGGGAGCTGTTTTTT. Amino acids: CASSQFPGTGELFF.